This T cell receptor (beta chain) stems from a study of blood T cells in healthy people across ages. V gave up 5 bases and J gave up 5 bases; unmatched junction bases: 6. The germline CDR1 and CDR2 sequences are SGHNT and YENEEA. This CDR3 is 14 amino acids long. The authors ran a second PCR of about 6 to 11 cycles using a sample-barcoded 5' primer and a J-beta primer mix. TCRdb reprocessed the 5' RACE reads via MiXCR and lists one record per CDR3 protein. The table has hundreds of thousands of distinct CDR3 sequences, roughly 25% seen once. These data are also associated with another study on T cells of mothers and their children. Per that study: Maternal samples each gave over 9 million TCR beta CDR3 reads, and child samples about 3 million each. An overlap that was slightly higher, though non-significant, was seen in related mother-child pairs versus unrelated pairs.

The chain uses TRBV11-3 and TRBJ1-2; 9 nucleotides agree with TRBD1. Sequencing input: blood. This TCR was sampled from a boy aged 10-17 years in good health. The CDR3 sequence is CASSAQGAGYGYTF. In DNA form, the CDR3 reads TGTGCCAGCAGCGCACAGGGGGCAGGGTATGGCTACACCTTC.